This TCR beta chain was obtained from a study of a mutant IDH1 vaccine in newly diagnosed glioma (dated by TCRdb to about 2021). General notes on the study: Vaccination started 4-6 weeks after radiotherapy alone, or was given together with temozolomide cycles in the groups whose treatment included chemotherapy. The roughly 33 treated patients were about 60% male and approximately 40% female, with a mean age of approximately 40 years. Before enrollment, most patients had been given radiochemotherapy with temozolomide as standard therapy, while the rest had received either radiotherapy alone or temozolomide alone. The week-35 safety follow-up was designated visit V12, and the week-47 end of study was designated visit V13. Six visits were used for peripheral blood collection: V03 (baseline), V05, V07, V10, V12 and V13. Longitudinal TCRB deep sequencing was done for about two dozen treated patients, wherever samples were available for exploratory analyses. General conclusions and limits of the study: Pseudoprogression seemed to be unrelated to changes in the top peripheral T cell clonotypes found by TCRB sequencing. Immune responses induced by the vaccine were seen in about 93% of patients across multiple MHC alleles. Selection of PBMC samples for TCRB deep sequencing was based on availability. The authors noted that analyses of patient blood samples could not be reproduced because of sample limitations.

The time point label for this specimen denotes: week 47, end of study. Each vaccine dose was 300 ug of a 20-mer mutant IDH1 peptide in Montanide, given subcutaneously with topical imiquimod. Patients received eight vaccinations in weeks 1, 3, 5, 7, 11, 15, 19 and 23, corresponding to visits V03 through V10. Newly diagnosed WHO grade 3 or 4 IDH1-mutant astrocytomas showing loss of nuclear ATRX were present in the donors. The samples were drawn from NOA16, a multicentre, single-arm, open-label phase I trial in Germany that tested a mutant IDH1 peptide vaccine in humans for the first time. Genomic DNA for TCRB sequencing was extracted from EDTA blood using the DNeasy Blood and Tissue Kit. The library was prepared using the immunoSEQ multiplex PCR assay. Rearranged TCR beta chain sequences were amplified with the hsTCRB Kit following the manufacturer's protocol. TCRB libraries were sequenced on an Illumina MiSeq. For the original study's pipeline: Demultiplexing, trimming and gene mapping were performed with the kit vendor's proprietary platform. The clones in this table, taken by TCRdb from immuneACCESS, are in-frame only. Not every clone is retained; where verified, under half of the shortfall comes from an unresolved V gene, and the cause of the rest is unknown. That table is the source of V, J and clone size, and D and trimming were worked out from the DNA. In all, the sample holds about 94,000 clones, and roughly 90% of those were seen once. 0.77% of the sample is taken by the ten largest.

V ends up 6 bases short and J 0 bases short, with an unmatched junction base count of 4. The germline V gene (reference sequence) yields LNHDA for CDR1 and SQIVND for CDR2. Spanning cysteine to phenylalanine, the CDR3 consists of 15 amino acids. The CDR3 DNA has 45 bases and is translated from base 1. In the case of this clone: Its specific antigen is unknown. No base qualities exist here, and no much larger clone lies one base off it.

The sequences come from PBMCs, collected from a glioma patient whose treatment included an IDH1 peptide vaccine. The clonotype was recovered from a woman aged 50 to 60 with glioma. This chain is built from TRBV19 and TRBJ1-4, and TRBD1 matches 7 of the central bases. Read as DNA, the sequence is TGTGCCAGTAGAGGGACAGCTGCAACTAATGAAAAACTGTTTTTT. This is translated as CASRGTAATNEKLFF. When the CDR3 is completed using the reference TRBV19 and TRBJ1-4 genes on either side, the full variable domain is DGGITQSPKYLFRKEGQNVTLSCEQNLNHDAMYWYRQDPGQGLRLIYYSQIVNDFQKGDIAEGYSVSREKKESFPLTVTSAQKNPTAFYLCASRGTAATNEKLFFGSGTQLSVL.